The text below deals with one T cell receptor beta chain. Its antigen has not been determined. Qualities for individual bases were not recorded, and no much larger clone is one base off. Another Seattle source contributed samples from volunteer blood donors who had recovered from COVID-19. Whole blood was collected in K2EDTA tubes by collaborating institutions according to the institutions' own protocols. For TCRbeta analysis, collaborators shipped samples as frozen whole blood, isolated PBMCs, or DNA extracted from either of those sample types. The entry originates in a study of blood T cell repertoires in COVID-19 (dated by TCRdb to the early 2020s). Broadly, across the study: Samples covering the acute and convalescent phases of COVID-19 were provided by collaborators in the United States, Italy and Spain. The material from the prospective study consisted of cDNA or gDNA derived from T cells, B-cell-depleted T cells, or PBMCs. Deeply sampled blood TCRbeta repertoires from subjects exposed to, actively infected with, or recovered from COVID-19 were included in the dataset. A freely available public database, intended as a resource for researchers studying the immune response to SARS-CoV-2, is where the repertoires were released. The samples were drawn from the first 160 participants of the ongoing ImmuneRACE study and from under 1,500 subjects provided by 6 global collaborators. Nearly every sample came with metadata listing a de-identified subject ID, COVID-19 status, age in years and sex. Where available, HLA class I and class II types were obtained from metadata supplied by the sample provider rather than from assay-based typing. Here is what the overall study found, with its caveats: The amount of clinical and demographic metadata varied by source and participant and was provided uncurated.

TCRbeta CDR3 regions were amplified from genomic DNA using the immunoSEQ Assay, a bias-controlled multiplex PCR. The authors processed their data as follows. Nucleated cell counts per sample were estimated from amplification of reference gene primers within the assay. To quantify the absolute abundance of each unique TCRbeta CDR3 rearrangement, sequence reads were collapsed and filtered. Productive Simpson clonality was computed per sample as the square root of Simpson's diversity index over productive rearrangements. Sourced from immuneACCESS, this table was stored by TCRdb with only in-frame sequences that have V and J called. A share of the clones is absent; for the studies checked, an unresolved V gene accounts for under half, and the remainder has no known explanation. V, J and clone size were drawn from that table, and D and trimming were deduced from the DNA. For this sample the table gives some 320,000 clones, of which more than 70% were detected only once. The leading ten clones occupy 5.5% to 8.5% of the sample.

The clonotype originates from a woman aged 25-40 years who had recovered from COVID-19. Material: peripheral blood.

The nucleotide sequence reads as follows: TGTGCCAGCAGTTACCCCCCGGATACGCAGTATTTT. It is translated as CASSYPPDTQYF. The chain joins TRBV6-2 or TRBV6-3 to TRBJ2-3; a confident D gene designation cannot be given. Its CDR3 holds 12 amino acids, cysteine through phenylalanine. Kept here is only the CDR3 DNA, which spans 36 bases and is read in frame from base 1. Deletion took 2 bases off V and 6 bases off J, with a span of 6 bases between the germline ends. CDR1 and CDR2, per the germline V gene, are MNHEY and SVGEGT.